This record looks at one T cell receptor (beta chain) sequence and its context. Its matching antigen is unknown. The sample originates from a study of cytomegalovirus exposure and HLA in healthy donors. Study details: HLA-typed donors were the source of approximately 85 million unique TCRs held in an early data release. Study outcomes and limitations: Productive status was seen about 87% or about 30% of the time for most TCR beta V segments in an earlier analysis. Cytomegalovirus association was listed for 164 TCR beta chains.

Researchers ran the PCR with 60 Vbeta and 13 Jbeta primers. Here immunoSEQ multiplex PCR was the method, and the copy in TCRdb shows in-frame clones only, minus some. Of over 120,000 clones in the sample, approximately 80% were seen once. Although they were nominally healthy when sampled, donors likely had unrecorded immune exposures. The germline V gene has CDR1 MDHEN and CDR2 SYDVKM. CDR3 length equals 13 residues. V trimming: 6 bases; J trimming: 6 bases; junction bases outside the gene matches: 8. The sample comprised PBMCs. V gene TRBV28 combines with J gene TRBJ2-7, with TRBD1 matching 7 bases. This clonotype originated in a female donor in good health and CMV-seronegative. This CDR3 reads CASSQQGTGEQYF. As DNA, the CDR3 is TGTGCCAGCAGCCAACAGGGGACCGGCGAGCAGTACTTC.